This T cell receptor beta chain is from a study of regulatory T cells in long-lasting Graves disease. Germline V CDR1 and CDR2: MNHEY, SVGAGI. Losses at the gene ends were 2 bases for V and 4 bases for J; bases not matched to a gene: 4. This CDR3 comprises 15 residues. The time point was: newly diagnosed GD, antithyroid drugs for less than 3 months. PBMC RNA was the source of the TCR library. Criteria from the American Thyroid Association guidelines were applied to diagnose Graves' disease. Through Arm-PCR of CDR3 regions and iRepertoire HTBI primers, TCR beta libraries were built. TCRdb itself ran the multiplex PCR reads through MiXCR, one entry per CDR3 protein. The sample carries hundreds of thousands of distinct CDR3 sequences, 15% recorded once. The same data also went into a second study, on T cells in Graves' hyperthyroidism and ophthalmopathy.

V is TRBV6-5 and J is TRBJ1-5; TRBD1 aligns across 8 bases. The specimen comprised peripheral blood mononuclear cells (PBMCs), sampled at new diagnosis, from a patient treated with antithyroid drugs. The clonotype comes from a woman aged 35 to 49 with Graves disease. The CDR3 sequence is CASSYVRGQNQPQHF. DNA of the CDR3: TGTGCCAGCAGTTACGTCAGGGGGCAAAATCAGCCCCAGCATTTT.